A selection of T cell receptor beta chains follows, all from one sample in a study of technical replicates of blood from several donors. Assay used: immunoSEQ multiplex PCR; TCRdb lists only in-frame clones, some missing. The sample has 80,000 to 95,000 clones; about 96% are singletons. The sample was T cells isolated from PBMCs. These receptors were obtained from a human donor in good health. The CDR3 runs from the conserved cysteine through the conserved F or W. Fields, in order: D gene, V gene, J gene, CDR3 protein. A D gene is named only where the DNA matches it firmly.

D gene: TRBD2; V gene: TRBV7-8; J gene: TRBJ2-1; CDR3 protein: CASSLASHSGRFNNEQFF
D gene: TRBD1; V gene: TRBV28; J gene: TRBJ2-6; CDR3 protein: CASSFPGQASGANVLTF
D gene: NA; V gene: TRBV18; J gene: TRBJ1-1; CDR3 protein: CASSPPVGGEAFF
D gene: NA; V gene: TRBV4-3; J gene: TRBJ1-1; CDR3 protein: CASSQYGGGTEAFF
D gene: NA; V gene: TRBV7-9; J gene: TRBJ2-5; CDR3 protein: CASSIAGLRETQYF
D gene: TRBD2; V gene: TRBV15; J gene: TRBJ2-7; CDR3 protein: CATSSPTSAPYEQYF
D gene: NA; V gene: TRBV6-5; J gene: TRBJ1-2; CDR3 protein: CASSYSESLFSYGYTF
D gene: NA; V gene: TRBV7-2; J gene: TRBJ2-1; CDR3 protein: CASSWAQGYNEQFF
D gene: TRBD1; V gene: TRBV4-1; J gene: TRBJ1-2; CDR3 protein: CASSTGQIYGYTF
D gene: NA; V gene: TRBV6-1; J gene: TRBJ1-2; CDR3 protein: CASSEARGYTF
D gene: TRBD2; V gene: TRBV11-3; J gene: TRBJ2-1; CDR3 protein: CASSFKSGWGGYNEQFF